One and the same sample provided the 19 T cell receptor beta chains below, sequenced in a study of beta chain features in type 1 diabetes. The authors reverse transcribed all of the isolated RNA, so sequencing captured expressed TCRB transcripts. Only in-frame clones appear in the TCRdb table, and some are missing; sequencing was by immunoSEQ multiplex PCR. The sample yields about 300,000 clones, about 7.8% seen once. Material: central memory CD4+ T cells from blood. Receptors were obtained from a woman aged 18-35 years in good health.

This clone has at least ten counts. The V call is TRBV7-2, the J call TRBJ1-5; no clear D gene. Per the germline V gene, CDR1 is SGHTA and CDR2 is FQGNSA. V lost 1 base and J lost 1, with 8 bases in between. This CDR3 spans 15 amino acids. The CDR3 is CASSLDATSNQPQHF. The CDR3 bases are TGTGCCAGCAGCTTAGATGCCACCAGCAATCAGCCCCAGCATTTT.

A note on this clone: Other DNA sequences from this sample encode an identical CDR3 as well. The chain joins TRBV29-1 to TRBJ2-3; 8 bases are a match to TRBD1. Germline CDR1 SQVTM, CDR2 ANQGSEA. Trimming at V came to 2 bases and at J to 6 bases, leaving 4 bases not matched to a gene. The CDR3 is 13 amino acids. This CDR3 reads CSVEQGAGDTQYF. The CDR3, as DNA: TGCAGCGTTGAACAGGGGGCAGGGGATACGCAGTATTTT.

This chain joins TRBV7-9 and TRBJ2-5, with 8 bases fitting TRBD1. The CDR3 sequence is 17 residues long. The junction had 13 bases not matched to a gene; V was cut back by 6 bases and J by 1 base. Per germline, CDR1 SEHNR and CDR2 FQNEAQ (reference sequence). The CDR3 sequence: CASRNYGTGVIQETQYF. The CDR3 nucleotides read TGTGCCAGCAGAAATTACGGGACAGGCGTAATCCAAGAGACCCAGTACTTC.

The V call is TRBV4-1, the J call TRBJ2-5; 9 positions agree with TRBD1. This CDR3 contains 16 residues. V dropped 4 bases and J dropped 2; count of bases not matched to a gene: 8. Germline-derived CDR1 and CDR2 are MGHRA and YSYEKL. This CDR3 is CASSRGQGRRQETQYF. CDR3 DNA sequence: TGCGCCAGCAGCCGAGGACAGGGGAGAAGGCAAGAGACCCAGTACTTC.

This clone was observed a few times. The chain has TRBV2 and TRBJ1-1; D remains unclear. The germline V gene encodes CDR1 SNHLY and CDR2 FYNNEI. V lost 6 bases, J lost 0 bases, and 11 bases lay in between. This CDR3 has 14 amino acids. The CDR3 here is CASSPGRMNTEAFF. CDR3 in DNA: TGTGCCAGCAGCCCCGGACGGATGAACACTGAAGCTTTCTTT.

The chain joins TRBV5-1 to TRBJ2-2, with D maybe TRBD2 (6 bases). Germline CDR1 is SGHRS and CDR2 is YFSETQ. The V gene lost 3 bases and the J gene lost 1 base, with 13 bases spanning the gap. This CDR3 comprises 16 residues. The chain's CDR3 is CASSSLAAQNTGELFF. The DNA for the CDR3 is TGCGCCAGCAGCTCCTTAGCGGCGCAGAACACCGGGGAGCTGTTTTTT.

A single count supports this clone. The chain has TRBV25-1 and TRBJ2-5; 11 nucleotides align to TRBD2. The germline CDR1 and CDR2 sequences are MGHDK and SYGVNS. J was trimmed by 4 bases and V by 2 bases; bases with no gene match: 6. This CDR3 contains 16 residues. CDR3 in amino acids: CASSEGRLAGGETQYF. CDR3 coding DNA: TGTGCCAGCAGTGAAGGTCGGCTAGCGGGGGGAGAGACCCAGTACTTC.

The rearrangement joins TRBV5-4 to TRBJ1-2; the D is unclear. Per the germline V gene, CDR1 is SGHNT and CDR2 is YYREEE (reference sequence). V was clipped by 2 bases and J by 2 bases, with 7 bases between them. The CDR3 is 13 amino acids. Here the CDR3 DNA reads TGTGCCAGCAGCTTCGGAAGGAACTATGGCTACACCTTC. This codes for CASSFGRNYGYTF.

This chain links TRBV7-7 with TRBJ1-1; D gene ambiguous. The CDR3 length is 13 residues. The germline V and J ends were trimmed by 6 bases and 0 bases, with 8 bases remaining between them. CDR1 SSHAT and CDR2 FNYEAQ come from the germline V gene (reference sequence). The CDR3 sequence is CASSRNMNTEAFF. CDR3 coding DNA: TGTGCCAGCAGTCGTAACATGAACACTGAAGCTTTCTTT. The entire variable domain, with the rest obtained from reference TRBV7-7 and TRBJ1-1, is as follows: GAGVSQSPRYKVTKRGQDVTLRCDPISSHATLYWYQQALGQGPEFLTYFNYEAQPDKSGLPSDRFSAERPEGSISTLTIQRTEQRDSAMYRCASSRNMNTEAFFGQGTRLTVV.

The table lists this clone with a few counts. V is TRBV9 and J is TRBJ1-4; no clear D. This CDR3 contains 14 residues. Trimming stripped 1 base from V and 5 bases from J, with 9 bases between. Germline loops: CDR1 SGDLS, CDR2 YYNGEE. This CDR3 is CASSVWSENEKLFF. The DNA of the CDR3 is TGTGCCAGCAGCGTATGGTCGGAGAATGAAAAACTGTTTTTT.

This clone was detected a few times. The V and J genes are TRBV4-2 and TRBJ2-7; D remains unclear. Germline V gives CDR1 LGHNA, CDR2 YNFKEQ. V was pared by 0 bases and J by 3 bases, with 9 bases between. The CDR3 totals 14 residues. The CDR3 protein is CASSQDQLYYEQYF. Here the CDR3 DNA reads TGTGCCAGCAGCCAAGATCAACTATACTACGAGCAGTACTTC.

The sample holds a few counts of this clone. CDR3 region: CSARGLGANVLTF. For the CDR3, the DNA is TGCAGCGCTAGGGGGCTCGGGGCCAACGTCCTGACTTTC. This chain links TRBV29-1 with TRBJ2-6; 7 bases match TRBD1. This CDR3 spans 13 amino acids. V trimming: 7 bases; J trimming: 4 bases; junction bases outside the gene matches: 4. Germline loops: CDR1 SQVTM, CDR2 ANQGSEA.

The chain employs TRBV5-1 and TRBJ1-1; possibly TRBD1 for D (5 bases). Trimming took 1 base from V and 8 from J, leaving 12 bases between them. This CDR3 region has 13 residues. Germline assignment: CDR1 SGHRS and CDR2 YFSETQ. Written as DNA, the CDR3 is TGCGCCAGCAGCTTGACGGTGCAGGGCGAAGCTTTCTTT. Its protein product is CASSLTVQGEAFF.

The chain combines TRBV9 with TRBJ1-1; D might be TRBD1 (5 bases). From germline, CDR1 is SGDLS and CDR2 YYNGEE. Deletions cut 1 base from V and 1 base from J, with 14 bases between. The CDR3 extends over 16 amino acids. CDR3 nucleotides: TGTGCCAGCAGCGTAACGGCAGGGCCGGGGAACACTGAAGCTTTCTTT. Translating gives CASSVTAGPGNTEAFF.

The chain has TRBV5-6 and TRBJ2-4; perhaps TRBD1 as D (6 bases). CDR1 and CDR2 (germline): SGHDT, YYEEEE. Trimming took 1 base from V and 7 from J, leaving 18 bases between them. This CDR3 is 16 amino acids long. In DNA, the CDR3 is TGTGCCAGCAGCTTGATCGGACAGTTAACAAGTAACATTCAGTACTTC. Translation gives CASSLIGQLTSNIQYF.

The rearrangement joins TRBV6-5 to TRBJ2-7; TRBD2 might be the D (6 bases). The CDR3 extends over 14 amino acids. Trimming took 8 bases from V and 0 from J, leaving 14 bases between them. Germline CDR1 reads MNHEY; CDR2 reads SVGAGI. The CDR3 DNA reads TGTGCCAGCGCGAGGGACTTCAGCTCCTACGAGCAGTACGTC. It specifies CASARDFSSYEQYV.

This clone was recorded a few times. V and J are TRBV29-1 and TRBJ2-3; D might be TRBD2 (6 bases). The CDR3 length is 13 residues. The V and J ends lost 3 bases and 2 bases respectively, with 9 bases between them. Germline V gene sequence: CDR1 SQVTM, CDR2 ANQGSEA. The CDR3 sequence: CSVDRRVTDTQYF. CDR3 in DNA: TGCAGCGTTGACAGGAGGGTCACAGATACGCAGTATTTT.

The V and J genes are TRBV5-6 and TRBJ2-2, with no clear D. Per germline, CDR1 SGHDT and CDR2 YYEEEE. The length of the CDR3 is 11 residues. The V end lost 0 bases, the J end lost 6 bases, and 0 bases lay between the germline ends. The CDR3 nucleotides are TGTGCCAGCAGCTTGGCCGGGGAGCTGTTTTTT. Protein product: CASSLAGELFF.

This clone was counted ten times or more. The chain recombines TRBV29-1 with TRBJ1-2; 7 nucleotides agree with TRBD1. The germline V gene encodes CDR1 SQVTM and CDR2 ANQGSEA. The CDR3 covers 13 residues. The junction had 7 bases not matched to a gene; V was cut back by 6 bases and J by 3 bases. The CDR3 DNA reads TGCAGCGTCACGCCTACAGGGGACTATGGCTACACCTTC. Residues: CSVTPTGDYGYTF.